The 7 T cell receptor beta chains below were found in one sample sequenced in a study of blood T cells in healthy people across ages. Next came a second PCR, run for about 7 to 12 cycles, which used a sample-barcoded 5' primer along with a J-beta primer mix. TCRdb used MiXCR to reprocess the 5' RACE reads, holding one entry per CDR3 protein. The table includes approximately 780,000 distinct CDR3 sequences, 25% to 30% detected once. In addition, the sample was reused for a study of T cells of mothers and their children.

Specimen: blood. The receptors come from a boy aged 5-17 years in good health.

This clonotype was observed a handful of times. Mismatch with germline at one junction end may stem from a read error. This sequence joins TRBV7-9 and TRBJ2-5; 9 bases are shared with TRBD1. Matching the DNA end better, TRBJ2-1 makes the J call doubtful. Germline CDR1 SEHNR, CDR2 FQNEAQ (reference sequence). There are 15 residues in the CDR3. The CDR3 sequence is CASSWGTGFDNEQFF. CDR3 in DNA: TGTGCCAGCAGCTGGGGGACAGGGTTCGACAACGAGCAGTTCTTC.

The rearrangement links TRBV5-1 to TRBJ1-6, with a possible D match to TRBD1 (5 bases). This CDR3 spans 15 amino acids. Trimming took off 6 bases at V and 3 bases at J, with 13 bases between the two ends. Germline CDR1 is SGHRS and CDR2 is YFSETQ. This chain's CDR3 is CASTPAGGYNSPLHF. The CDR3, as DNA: TGCGCCAGCACTCCAGCGGGGGGCTATAATTCACCCCTCCACTTT.

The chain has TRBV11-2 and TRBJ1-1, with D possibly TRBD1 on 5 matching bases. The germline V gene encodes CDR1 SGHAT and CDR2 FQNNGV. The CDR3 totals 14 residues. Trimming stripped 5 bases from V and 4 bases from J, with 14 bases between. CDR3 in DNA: TGTGCCAGCAGCCGGAAGGGGCTTGGCACTGAAGCTTTCTTT. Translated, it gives CASSRKGLGTEAFF. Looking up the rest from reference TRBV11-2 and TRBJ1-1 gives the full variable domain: EAGVAQSPRYKIIEKRQSVAFWCNPISGHATLYWYQQILGQGPKLLIQFQNNGVVDDSQLPKDRFSAERLKGVDSTLKIQPAKLEDSAVYLCASSRKGLGTEAFFGQGTRLTVV.

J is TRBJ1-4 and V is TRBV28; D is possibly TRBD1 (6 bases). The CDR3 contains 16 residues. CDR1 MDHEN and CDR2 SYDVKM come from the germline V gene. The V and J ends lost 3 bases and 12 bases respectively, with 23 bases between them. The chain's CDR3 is CASSLEGPLHRGELFF. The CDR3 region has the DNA TGTGCCAGCAGTTTGGAGGGGCCCCTACATAGGGGGGAACTGTTTTTT. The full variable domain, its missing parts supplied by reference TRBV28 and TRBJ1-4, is DVKVTQSSRYLVKRTGEKVFLECVQDMDHENMFWYRQDPGLGLRLIYFSYDVKMKEKGDIPEGYSVSREKKERFSLILESASTNQTSMYLCASSLEGPLHRGELFFGSGTQLSVL.

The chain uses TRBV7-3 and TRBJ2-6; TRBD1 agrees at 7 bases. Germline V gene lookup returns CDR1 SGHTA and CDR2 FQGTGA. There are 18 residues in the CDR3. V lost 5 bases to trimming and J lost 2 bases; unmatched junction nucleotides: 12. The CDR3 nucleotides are TGTGCCAGCAGCGGGTGGACAGGATTCCCTACTGGGGCCAACGTCCTGACTTTC. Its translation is CASSGWTGFPTGANVLTF.

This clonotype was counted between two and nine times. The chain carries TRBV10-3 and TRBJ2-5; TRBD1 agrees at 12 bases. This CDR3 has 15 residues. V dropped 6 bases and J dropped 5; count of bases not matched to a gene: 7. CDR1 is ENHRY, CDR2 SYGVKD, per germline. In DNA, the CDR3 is TGTGCCATCAGCCCGGGGACAGGGGGCACGGAGACCCAGTACTTC. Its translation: CAISPGTGGTETQYF.

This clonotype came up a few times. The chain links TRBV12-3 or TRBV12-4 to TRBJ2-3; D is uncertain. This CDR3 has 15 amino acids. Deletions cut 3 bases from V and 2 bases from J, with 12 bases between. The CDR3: CASSFSGIYTDTQYF. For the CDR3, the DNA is TGTGCCAGCAGTTTTTCAGGCATTTACACAGATACGCAGTATTTT.